The TCR beta chain described here comes from a study of T cell responses to AZD1222 COVID-19 vaccine. Study-level findings and limits: Within unmutated variant regions lay the reported targets of nearly half of spike-specific TCRs.

On this clone: What it binds is unknown.

Clones were sequenced by immunoSEQ multiplex PCR, and TCRdb holds only the in-frame ones, with some missing. The data show 120,000 or so clones, approximately 90% seen once. This receptor was taken from an adult in good health. The input for sequencing was peripheral blood, taken on day 0 of AZD1222 vaccination.

The CDR3 region has the DNA TGTGCCAGCAAATTGGGAAAGACTGAAGCTTTCTTT. Translating gives CASKLGKTEAFF. The chain employs TRBV6-5 and TRBJ1-1; D unresolved. The V end lost 7 bases, the J end lost 5 bases, and 11 bases lay between the germline ends. Germline V gives CDR1 MNHEY, CDR2 SVGAGI. This CDR3 is built from 12 residues.